The 7 T cell receptor beta chains reported below all come from one sample, sequenced in a study of CD8 T cells in ankylosing spondylitis. From the 5' RACE reads, TCRdb called clonotypes with MiXCR, one entry per CDR3 protein. This table holds about 360,000 distinct CDR3 sequences, 20% found once. Sequencing was performed on blood, either unsorted or a sorted T cell fraction (not recorded which). These receptors originate from a male donor with ankylosing spondylitis or in good health (not recorded which).

The V call is TRBV11-2, the J call TRBJ2-1; TRBD2 agrees at 10 bases. Per germline, CDR1 SGHAT and CDR2 FQNNGV. Unmatched junction bases numbered 10, after V lost 5 bases and J lost 9 bases. The length of the CDR3 is 15 residues. The CDR3 protein is CASSDPASGGGEQFF. The CDR3 DNA is TGTGCCAGCAGCGACCCCGCTAGCGGGGGCGGTGAGCAGTTCTTC.

The V call is TRBV12-3 or TRBV12-4, the J call TRBJ2-3; TRBD1 matches at 9 bases. This CDR3 has 14 amino acids. V lost 8 bases and J lost 6; bases outside the gene matches: 9. CDR3 sequence (DNA): TGTGCCAGCGGGACGGGACAGGGATTCGATACGCAGTATTTT. Its translation: CASGTGQGFDTQYF.

The chain has TRBV7-9 and TRBJ1-1; D not resolved. Germline V gene lookup returns CDR1 SEHNR and CDR2 FQNEAQ (reference sequence). Trimming removed 5 bases at V and 1 base at J, with 8 bases between. This CDR3 is 13 amino acids long. This CDR3 is CASSPDWNTEAFF. Written as DNA, the CDR3 is TGTGCCAGCAGCCCCGATTGGAACACTGAAGCTTTCTTT.

This clonotype appeared many times. V is TRBV12-3 or TRBV12-4 and J is TRBJ2-3, with 7 bases matching TRBD1. The CDR3 has 15 residues. Trimming at V came to 4 bases and at J to 2 bases, leaving 6 bases not matched to a gene. The CDR3 reads CASSSSGGNTDTQYF. CDR3 in DNA: TGTGCCAGCAGTTCGTCAGGGGGAAACACAGATACGCAGTATTTT.

The V and J genes are TRBV6-1 and TRBJ2-2, with 8 bases fitting TRBD1. CDR3 length equals 15 residues. CDR1 is MNHNS, CDR2 SASEGT, per germline. V shed 7 bases and J 1 base; nucleotides not matched to a gene: 5. The DNA of the CDR3 is TGTGCCAGCACCCATGGGACAGGGAACACCGGGGAGCTGTTTTTT. Protein: CASTHGTGNTGELFF.

This clonotype was seen a few times. DNA of the CDR3: TGTGCCAGCATCGGGGACAGGGAAGACACTGAAGCTTTCTTT. It codes for CASIGDREDTEAFF. The chain is built from TRBV11-1 and TRBJ1-1, with TRBD1 identical over 9 bases. V dropped 7 bases and J dropped 3; count of bases not matched to a gene: 6. Per the germline V gene, CDR1 is SGHAT and CDR2 is FQDESV (reference sequence). The CDR3 consists of 14 residues.

The chain carries TRBV5-6 and TRBJ2-2; no clear D. The ends were cut back, 8 bases at V and 9 bases at J, with 20 bases in the middle. Germline lookup yields CDR1 SGHDT and CDR2 YYEEEE. The CDR3 has 14 residues. The CDR3 sequence is CARGPGQNSWELFF. CDR3 sequence (DNA): TGTGCCAGGGGCCCAGGTCAGAACAGCTGGGAGCTGTTTTTT.